Shown below are 2 T cell receptor beta chains from a single sample sequenced in a study of vaccination effects on CD4 cells after COVID-19. The method was immunoSEQ multiplex PCR; TCRdb's version includes in-frame clones alone and lacks a portion of them. The sample lists 30,000 to 35,000 clones, around 73% seen once, with around 30% in the top ten. The antigens of these receptors remain unknown. After expansion with viral peptide pools in the ViraFEST assay, antigen-specific CD4+ T cells were sequenced. The culture ran for about eleven days before CD4+ T cells were isolated. Negative nucleocapsid antibody tests before and after vaccination confirmed no previous SARS-CoV-2 infection. Here the sequenced sample was CD4+ T cells from PBMCs cultured with HCoV-OC43 spike peptides, taken before COVID-19 vaccination. Subset indicated: HCoV-OC43 spike overlapping peptide pool stimulation. Every receptor here comes from a human donor who received a COVID-19 vaccine.

This chain joins TRBV29-1 and TRBJ1-1, with TRBD1 identical over 7 bases. CDR1 and CDR2 (germline): SQVTM, ANQGSEA. V was clipped by 5 bases and J by 5 bases; unmatched bases: 11. The CDR3 loop spans 14 amino acids. The CDR3 sequence: CSVCPRQGGTEAFF. CDR3 bases: TGCAGCGTTTGCCCGCGACAGGGCGGGACTGAAGCTTTCTTT.

The J gene is TRBJ1-2, the V gene TRBV5-8; no reliable D call. Germline assignment: CDR1 SGHTS and CDR2 YDEGEE. The CDR3 totals 15 residues. Trimming removed 0 bases at V and 5 bases at J, with 14 bases between. The CDR3, as DNA: TGTGCCAGCAGCTTGGCCATTCGCAGGACGTATGGCTACACCTTC. Its protein is CASSLAIRRTYGYTF.